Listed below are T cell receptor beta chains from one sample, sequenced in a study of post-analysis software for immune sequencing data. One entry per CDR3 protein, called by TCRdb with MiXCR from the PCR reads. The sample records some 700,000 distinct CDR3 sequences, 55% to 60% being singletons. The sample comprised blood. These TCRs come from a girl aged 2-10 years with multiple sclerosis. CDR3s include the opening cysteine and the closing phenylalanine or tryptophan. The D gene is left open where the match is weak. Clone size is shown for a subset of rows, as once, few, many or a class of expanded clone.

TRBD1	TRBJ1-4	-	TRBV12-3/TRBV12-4	CASSTGGINEKLFF	TGTGCCAGCAGTACAGGGGGCATCAATGAAAAACTGTTTTTT
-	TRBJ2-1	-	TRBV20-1	CSARAPDHPWEQFF	TGCAGTGCTAGAGCTCCGGACCACCCGTGGGAGCAGTTCTTC
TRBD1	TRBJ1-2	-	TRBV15	CATSRELTGGVYGYTF	TGTGCCACCAGCAGAGAGTTGACAGGGGGGGTCTATGGCTACACCTTC
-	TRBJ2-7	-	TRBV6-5	CASSSSRVLQSGNYEQYF	TGTGCCAGCAGTTCCTCTCGAGTCCTCCAGTCGGGAAATTACGAGCAGTACTTC
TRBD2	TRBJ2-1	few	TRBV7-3	CASSSLAGSYNEQFF	TGTGCCAGCAGCTCCCTAGCGGGGTCCTACAATGAGCAGTTCTTC
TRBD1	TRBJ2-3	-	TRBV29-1	CSVATGITDTQYF	TGCAGCGTTGCGACAGGGATCACAGATACGCAGTATTTT
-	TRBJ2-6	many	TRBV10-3	CAISLGANVLTF	TGTGCCATCAGTCTCGGGGCCAACGTCCTGACTTTC
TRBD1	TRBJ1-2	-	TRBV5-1	CASSFAGGANYGYTF	TGCGCCAGCAGCTTCGCAGGGGGCGCTAACTATGGCTACACCTTC
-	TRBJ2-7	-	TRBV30	CAWSVGSSYEQYF	TGTGCCTGGAGTGTTGGGAGTTCCTACGAGCAGTACTTC
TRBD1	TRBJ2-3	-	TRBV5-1	CASSTGQGITDTRYF	TGCGCCAGCAGCACGGGACAGGGAATCACAGATACGCGGTATTTT
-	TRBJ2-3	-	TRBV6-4	CASSDSAGGISDTQYF	TGTGCCAGCAGTGACTCTGCAGGGGGGATTTCAGATACGCAGTATTTT
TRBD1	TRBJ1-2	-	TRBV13	CASSSFFGQGNYGYTF	TGTGCCAGCAGCTCCTTTTTTGGACAGGGCAACTATGGCTACACCTTC
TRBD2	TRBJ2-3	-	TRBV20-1	CSASVTSGSGDTQYF	TGCAGTGCTAGTGTCACTAGCGGGTCGGGAGATACGCAGTATTTT
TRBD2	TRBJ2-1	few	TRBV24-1	CATSDWSGNTYNEQFF	TGTGCCACCAGTGATTGGAGCGGGAACACCTACAATGAGCAGTTCTTC
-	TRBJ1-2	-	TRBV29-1	CSVGAAVEGYTF	TGCAGCGTGGGGGCGGCGGTGGAAGGCTACACCTTC
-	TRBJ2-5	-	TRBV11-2	CASSLLLGVSNAYQETQYF	TGTGCCAGCAGCTTATTGTTAGGAGTTTCCAATGCATACCAAGAGACCCAGTACTTC
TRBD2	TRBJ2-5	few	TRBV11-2	CASSLEGLGETQYF	TGTGCCAGCAGCTTAGAGGGACTAGGAGAGACCCAGTACTTC
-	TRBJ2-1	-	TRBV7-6	CASSLQTGLSNEQFF	TGTGCCAGCAGCCTACAGACTGGCTTATCCAATGAGCAGTTCTTC
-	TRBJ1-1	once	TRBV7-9	CASSLAYEAFF	TGTGCCAGCAGCTTAGCGTATGAAGCTTTCTTT
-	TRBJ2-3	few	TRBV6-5	CASSYSVATGGTDTQYF	TGTGCCAGCAGTTACTCAGTTGCGACAGGTGGTACAGATACGCAGTATTTT
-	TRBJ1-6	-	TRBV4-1	CVSSPDSDNSPLHF	TGCGTCAGCAGTCCTGACAGCGATAATTCACCCCTCCACTTT
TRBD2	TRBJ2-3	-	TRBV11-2	CASSLQSGGNTDTQYF	TGTGCCAGCAGCTTACAAAGCGGGGGTAACACAGATACGCAGTATTTT
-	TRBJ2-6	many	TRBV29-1	CSVRGDGANVLTF	TGCAGCGTACGGGGCGACGGGGCCAACGTCCTGACTTTC
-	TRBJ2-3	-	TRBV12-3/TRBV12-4	CASSPGLAGSWNTQYF	TGTGCCAGCAGTCCCGGCCTGGCAGGGAGTTGGAATACGCAGTATTTT
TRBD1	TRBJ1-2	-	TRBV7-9	CASSRQGMGYGYTF	TGTGCCAGCAGCCGACAGGGGATGGGCTATGGCTACACCTTC
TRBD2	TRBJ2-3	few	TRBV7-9	CASSPPGTSGGRTDTQYF	TGTGCCAGCAGTCCCCCCGGGACTAGCGGGGGGCGCACAGATACGCAGTATTTT
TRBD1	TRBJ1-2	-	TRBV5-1	CASSLADRGNDGYTF	TGCGCCAGCAGCTTGGCTGACAGGGGTAACGATGGCTACACCTTC
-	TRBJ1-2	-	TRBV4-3	CASGGHNENGYTF	TGCGCCAGCGGGGGACATAACGAAAATGGCTACACCTTC
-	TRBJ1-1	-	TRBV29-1	CSGGRVPGEAFF	TGCAGCGGGGGGAGGGTCCCAGGTGAAGCTTTCTTT
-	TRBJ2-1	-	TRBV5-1	CASSFSKNEQFF	TGCGCCAGCAGCTTTTCGAAAAATGAGCAGTTCTTC
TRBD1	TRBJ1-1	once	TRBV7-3	CASSSGGLGTEAFF	TGTGCCAGCAGTTCAGGGGGATTGGGCACTGAAGCTTTCTTT
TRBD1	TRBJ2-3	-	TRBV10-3	CAIEGTGEDTQYF	TGTGCCATCGAGGGGACAGGGGAGGATACGCAGTATTTT
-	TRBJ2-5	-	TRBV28	CASRTLGAEGQETQYF	TGTGCCAGCAGGACTCTTGGGGCGGAGGGTCAAGAGACCCAGTACTTC
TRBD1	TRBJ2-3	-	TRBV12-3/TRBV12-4	CASSLGNRGRGGTQYF	TGTGCCAGCAGTTTAGGAAACAGGGGGCGAGGAGGTACGCAGTATTTT
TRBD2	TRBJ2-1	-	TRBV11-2	CASSLEAGGYNEQFF	TGTGCCAGCAGCTTAGAGGCGGGGGGCTACAATGAGCAGTTCTTC
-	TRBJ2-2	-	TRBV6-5	CASSYSWGAGGELFF	TGTGCCAGCAGTTACTCTTGGGGGGCGGGCGGGGAGCTGTTTTTT
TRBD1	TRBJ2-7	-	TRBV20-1	CSARGVRDRGHEQYF	TGCAGTGCTAGAGGTGTCCGGGACAGGGGTCACGAGCAGTACTTC
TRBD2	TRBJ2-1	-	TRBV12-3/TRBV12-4	CASSPRVAGVVEQFF	TGTGCCAGCAGTCCTCGGGTAGCGGGAGTCGTTGAGCAGTTCTTC
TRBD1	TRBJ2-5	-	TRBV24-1	CATSDLTGPGQETQYF	TGTGCCACCAGTGATCTGACAGGGCCAGGCCAAGAGACCCAGTACTTC
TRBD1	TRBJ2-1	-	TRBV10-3	CAISGQGLMNEQFF	TGTGCCATCAGTGGACAGGGTTTGATGAATGAGCAGTTCTTC
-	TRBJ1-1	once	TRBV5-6	CASSFLTSSVHTEAFF	TGTGCCAGCAGCTTTCTTACGTCCTCTGTACACACTGAAGCTTTCTTT
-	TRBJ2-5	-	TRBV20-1	CSASEGIQETQYF	TGCAGTGCTAGTGAAGGGATCCAAGAGACCCAGTACTTC
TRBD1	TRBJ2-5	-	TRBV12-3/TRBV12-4	CASSLTSDRGGETQYF	TGTGCCAGCAGTTTAACCTCGGACAGGGGAGGGGAGACCCAGTACTTC
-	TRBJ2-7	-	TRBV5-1	CASSLAGSGSYEQYF	TGCGCCAGCAGCTTGGCAGGCAGTGGATCCTACGAGCAGTACTTC
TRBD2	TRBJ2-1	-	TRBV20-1	CSARVGTSGEYNEQFF	TGCAGTGCTAGGGTTGGGACTAGCGGGGAGTACAATGAGCAGTTCTTC
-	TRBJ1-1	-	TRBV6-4	CASSDLGGPNTEAFF	TGTGCCAGCAGTGACCTAGGGGGGCCGAACACTGAAGCTTTCTTT
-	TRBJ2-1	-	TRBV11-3	CASSPRGWGKQFF	TGTGCCAGCAGCCCCCGGGGCTGGGGTAAGCAGTTCTTC
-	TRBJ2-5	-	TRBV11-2	CASSLDHRQIDQETQYF	TGTGCCAGCAGCTTAGACCACCGACAGATAGATCAAGAGACCCAGTACTTC
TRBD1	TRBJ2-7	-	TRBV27	CASSSNRGLAYEQYF	TGTGCCAGCAGTTCGAACAGGGGGCTGGCCTACGAGCAGTACTTC
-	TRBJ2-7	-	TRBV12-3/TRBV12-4	CASSLGGPHEQYF	TGTGCCAGCAGTTTAGGGGGACCCCACGAGCAGTACTTC
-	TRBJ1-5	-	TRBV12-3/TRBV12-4	CASSREEQPQHF	TGTGCCAGCAGTAGGGAAGAGCAGCCCCAGCATTTT
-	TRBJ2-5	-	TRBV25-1	CASSPSSGLETQYF	TGTGCCAGCAGTCCCTCGAGCGGGCTAGAGACCCAGTACTTC
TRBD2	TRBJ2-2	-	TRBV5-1	CASSPIGASGYTGELFF	TGCGCCAGCAGCCCGATCGGGGCTAGCGGTTACACCGGGGAGCTGTTTTTT
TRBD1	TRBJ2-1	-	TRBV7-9	CASSFWGQTYNEQFF	TGTGCCAGCAGCTTTTGGGGACAGACCTACAATGAGCAGTTCTTC
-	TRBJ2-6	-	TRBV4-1	CASSQELANVLTF	TGCGCCAGCAGCCAAGAGCTAGCCAACGTCCTGACTTTC
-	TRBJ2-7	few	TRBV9	CASSVALGSYEQYF	TGTGCCAGCAGCGTAGCTCTGGGTTCCTACGAGCAGTACTTC
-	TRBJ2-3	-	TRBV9	CASSVGGVYTDTQYF	TGTGCCAGCAGCGTAGGGGGAGTTTACACAGATACGCAGTATTTT